This T cell receptor beta chain was captured in a study of graft-versus-host responses after intestinal transplantation. CDR1 and CDR2 from the germline V gene are MNHNS and SASEGT. This CDR3 has 15 residues. V was clipped by 2 bases and J by 1 base; unmatched bases: 3. The method was immunoSEQ multiplex PCR; TCRdb's version includes in-frame clones alone and lacks a portion of them. The sample records about 15,000 clones, 59% being singletons. Tissue from the graft was processed to free its intraepithelial and lamina propria lymphocytes. The rearrangement joins TRBV6-1 to TRBJ1-1, with TRBD1 identical over 8 bases. Source: ileum tissue, taken 524 days after transplant. The clonotype was recovered from a human patient who received an intestinal transplant, so some T cells may come from the graft donor. The CDR3 DNA reads TGTGCCAGCAGTGAATGGACAGGGCGGAACACTGAAGCTTTCTTT. Residues: CASSEWTGRNTEAFF.